A single TCR beta chain is shown here with its context. Its target is not known. The data originate from a study of T cell responses to AZD1222 COVID-19 vaccine. Repertoires were generated with immunoSEQ multiplex PCR, while TCRdb's copy carries only in-frame clones and drops some. Of fewer than 85,000 clones in the sample, more than 70% were seen once. V trimming: 5 bases; J trimming: 2 bases; junction bases outside the gene matches: 9. The CDR3 totals 16 residues. Per germline, CDR1 SGHRS and CDR2 YFSETQ. General study findings and limits: In a largely white British group with more females than males, clonal diversity was possibly underestimated.

This specimen was peripheral blood, taken on day 0 of AZD1222 vaccination. The TCR was taken from an adult in good health. The chain recombines TRBV5-1 with TRBJ2-7; 11 nucleotides match TRBD2. The chain's CDR3 is CASSPTSGSFTYEQYF. CDR3 sequence (DNA): TGCGCCAGCAGTCCTACTAGCGGGAGCTTTACCTACGAGCAGTACTTC.